Each of the 9 T cell receptor beta chains below was sequenced from the same sample in a study of shared clonotypes between healthy human individuals. Some clones are missing from TCRdb's copy, which holds only in-frame ones; the method was immunoSEQ multiplex PCR. The repertoire has around 2.5 million clones, roughly 93% of them found once; the top ten carry 0.36%. The specimen was naive CD4+ T cells from PBMCs. The subset: CD45RA+ positively selected. The receptors shown here come from a man aged 18 to 29 in good health. Some clones in this sample may be carry-over from other donors' samples.

The V call is TRBV15, the J call TRBJ1-1; D not certain. The V gene lost 0 bases and the J gene lost 4 bases, with 12 bases spanning the gap. From germline, CDR1 is LNHNV and CDR2 YYDKDF (reference sequence). The CDR3 has 15 residues. For the CDR3, the DNA is TGTGCCACCAGCAGAGATGAATATTCGGGCACTGAAGCTTTCTTT. This codes for CATSRDEYSGTEAFF.

The chain links TRBV28 to TRBJ1-2; D is unresolved. V was cut by 6 bases and J by 0 bases, with 8 bases left in between. Germline V gene lookup returns CDR1 MDHEN and CDR2 SYDVKM. This CDR3 region has 13 residues. The CDR3 DNA sequence: TGTGCCAGCAGGGACGGGCCTAACTATGGCTACACCTTC. Translating it yields CASRDGPNYGYTF.

J is TRBJ2-7 and V is TRBV19, with unresolved D. The CDR3 sequence is 12 residues long. The ends were cut back, 8 bases at V and 2 bases at J, with 10 bases in the middle. CDR1 and CDR2 (germline): LNHDA, SQIVND (reference sequence). In DNA form, the CDR3 reads TGTGCCAGTCTTTCATCCACCTACGAGCAGTACTTC. Amino acid sequence: CASLSSTYEQYF.

Only one count was recorded for this clone. The chain is built from TRBV6-6 and TRBJ1-1; D is uncertain. Per germline, CDR1 MNHNY and CDR2 SVGAGI (reference sequence). Trimming took 2 bases from V and 1 from J, leaving 14 bases between them. The CDR3 is made up of 16 amino acids. CDR3 nucleotides: TGTGCCAGCAGTTACGGCAAGCGGACGGGGAACACTGAAGCTTTCTTT. This encodes CASSYGKRTGNTEAFF.

The rearrangement uses TRBV7-9 and TRBJ1-1, with TRBD1 matching 7 bases. V shed 10 bases, J shed 3 bases, and the junction held 14 bases outside the gene matches. The germline CDR1 and CDR2 sequences are SEHNR and FQNEAQ (reference sequence). The CDR3 covers 15 residues. In DNA, the CDR3 is TGTGCCACCAGGGACAGCAGACCCTTGGACACTGAAGCTTTCTTT. Protein: CATRDSRPLDTEAFF.

The chain has TRBV28 and TRBJ2-3, with D perhaps matching TRBD1 or TRBD2 (6 bases each). This CDR3 is 15 amino acids long. Germline assignment: CDR1 MDHEN and CDR2 SYDVKM. Trimming removed 6 bases at V and 3 bases at J, with 16 bases between. The CDR3 nucleotides are TGTGCCAGCAGCCGTGGGGGGCTAGGGACAGATACGCAGTATTTT. Amino acid sequence: CASSRGGLGTDTQYF.

V usage is TRBV29-1 and J usage is TRBJ2-3; D is possibly TRBD1 or TRBD2 (6 bases each). The CDR3 sequence is 11 residues long. V dropped 4 bases and J dropped 8 bases, with 10 bases sitting between them. CDR1 is SQVTM and CDR2 is ANQGSEA in the germline V gene. The CDR3 loop reads CSVGGAATQYF. CDR3 DNA sequence: TGCAGCGTTGGGGGGGCGGCTACGCAGTATTTT.

The chain has TRBV29-1 and TRBJ2-2; a possible D gene is TRBD1 (5 bases). The CDR3 has 16 residues. CDR1 and CDR2 (germline): SQVTM, ANQGSEA. V lost 7 bases and J 0 bases, leaving 18 bases between the germline ends. The chain's CDR3 is CSARTARGSNTGELFF. The CDR3 region has the DNA TGCAGCGCCAGAACGGCAAGGGGTTCGAACACCGGGGAGCTGTTTTTT.

The genes are TRBV28 and TRBJ2-3; maybe TRBD1 (7 bases). The CDR3 spans 15 residues. Germline assignment: CDR1 MDHEN and CDR2 SYDVKM. V was clipped by 3 bases and J by 4 bases, with 14 bases between them. The CDR3 DNA sequence: TGTGCCAGCAGTTTTCCAGGGGGACTCGCAGATACGCAGTATTTT. Translating it yields CASSFPGGLADTQYF.